What follows are 20 T cell receptor beta chains derived from one specimen sequenced in a study of OX40 agonist ivuxolimab in advanced cancers. This table comes from immunoSEQ multiplex PCR, and its TCRdb copy is limited to in-frame clones, with some not included. This sample has roughly 61,000 clones, with 80% to 90% found just once. Specimen: CD4+ or CD8+ T cells sorted from blood, collected in a trial of the OX40 agonist ivuxolimab. These receptor sequences come from an adult with an advanced solid tumor such as melanoma, head and neck, liver or kidney cancer.

The chain couples TRBV6-5 to TRBJ2-5; D is possibly TRBD2 (6 bases). This CDR3 spans 12 amino acids. Between the trimmed V and J ends, which lost 4 bases and 3 bases, there was a span of 6 bases. The germline V gene encodes CDR1 MNHEY and CDR2 SVGAGI. CDR3 coding DNA: TGTGCCAGCAGTTCGGGAGAAGAGACCCAGTACTTC. Protein: CASSSGEETQYF.

The chain recombines TRBV19 with TRBJ2-2; no clear D gene. Per the germline V gene, CDR1 is LNHDA and CDR2 is SQIVND (reference sequence). V lost 6 bases and J lost 0, with 8 bases in between. This CDR3 contains 14 residues. The CDR3 DNA follows: TGTGCCAGTAGGGTGGCGGCGAACACCGGGGAGCTGTTTTTT. Amino acids: CASRVAANTGELFF.

This clone showed up just a few times. The chain recombines TRBV7-8 with TRBJ1-5; possible D gene TRBD1, 5 bases. Trimming pared 5 bases from V and 4 bases from J, leaving 12 bases between. The V gene's germline CDR1 is SGHVS and CDR2 FQNEAQ. The CDR3 has 14 amino acids. In nucleotides, the CDR3 is TGTGCCAGCAGCCCGGGACGGGTGAATCAGCCCCAGCATTTT. Translating it yields CASSPGRVNQPQHF.

The J gene is TRBJ2-5, the V gene TRBV5-8, with D maybe TRBD2 (6 bases). Per germline, CDR1 SGHTS and CDR2 YDEGEE. V lost 2 bases to trimming and J lost 5 bases, with 19 bases between them. The CDR3 extends over 16 amino acids. The CDR3 DNA is TGTGCCAGCAGCTTAGGGTCCCGCGGGGTTTCGGAGACCCAGTACTTC. Translating it yields CASSLGSRGVSETQYF.

This clone was counted a few times. Other nucleotide sequences in the sample specify the same CDR3. The J gene is TRBJ1-2, the V gene TRBV18; TRBD1 matches at 9 bases. The germline CDR1 and CDR2 sequences are KGHSH and LQKENI. CDR3 length: 15 residues. The junction had 4 bases not matched to a gene; V was cut back by 3 bases and J by 2 bases. The CDR3 DNA is TGTGCCAGCTCACCCGAAGGACAGGGGAACTATGGCTACACCTTC. Its translation: CASSPEGQGNYGYTF.

V is TRBV6-1 and J is TRBJ2-7, with D perhaps given as TRBD1 or TRBD2 (7 bases each). This CDR3 is built from 14 residues. Trimming left V 4 bases short and J 3 bases short, with 13 bases between. Germline V CDR1 and CDR2: MNHNS, SASEGT. The CDR3 loop is CASSVQGTIYEQYF. In nucleotides, the CDR3 is TGTGCCAGCAGTGTACAGGGGACTATCTACGAGCAGTACTTC.

This clone showed up just once. The CDR3, as DNA: TGTGCCAGCGCCCGGGACAGGGAAAACTACAATGAGCAGTTCTTC. The encoded protein is CASARDRENYNEQFF. The chain recombines TRBV2 with TRBJ2-1; 9 bases map to TRBD1. CDR3 length: 15 amino acids. Germline V CDR1 and CDR2: SNHLY, FYNNEI. V dropped 8 bases and J dropped 3; count of bases not matched to a gene: 8.

The rearrangement joins TRBV7-9 to TRBJ1-4; 7 positions match TRBD1. The CDR3 length is 15 residues. Germline CDR1 SEHNR, CDR2 FQNEAQ (reference sequence). Germline trimming cut 2 bases from V and 3 bases from J; bases unmatched to any gene: 3. CDR3 protein: CASSLTGAANEKLFF. CDR3 in DNA: TGTGCCAGCAGCTTAACAGGGGCGGCTAATGAAAAACTGTTTTTT. The full variable domain, rest sourced from reference TRBV7-9 and TRBJ1-4, is DTGVSQNPRHKITKRGQNVTFRCDPISEHNRLYWYRQTLGQGPEFLTYFQNEAQLEKSRLLSDRFSAERPKGSFSTLEIQRTEQGDSAMYLCASSLTGAANEKLFFGSGTQLSVL.

The rearrangement uses TRBV29-1 and TRBJ1-5; weak D call: TRBD1 (5 bases). This CDR3 is built from 12 residues. Deletions cut 4 bases from V and 6 bases from J, with 10 bases between. Per the germline V gene, CDR1 is SQVTM and CDR2 is ANQGSEA. The CDR3 protein is CSVGDLAQPQHF. The CDR3 nucleotides are TGCAGCGTTGGGGACTTAGCTCAGCCCCAGCATTTT.

Remarks on this clone: Other DNA sequences from this sample encode an identical CDR3 as well. The chain is built from TRBV19 and TRBJ1-5; 9 nucleotides agree with TRBD1. The germline V gene has CDR1 LNHDA and CDR2 SQIVND (reference sequence). This CDR3 comprises 13 residues. V lost 4 bases to trimming and J lost 5 bases; unmatched junction nucleotides: 0. CDR3: CASSRDRDQPQHF. The CDR3 coding sequence is TGTGCCAGTAGTAGGGACAGGGATCAGCCCCAGCATTTT.

This clone turned up a few times. The chain links TRBV14 to TRBJ2-6; the D is unclear. The CDR3 has 14 residues. V was trimmed by 8 bases and J by 1 base, leaving 9 bases between them. The germline gives CDR1 SGHDN, CDR2 FVKESK. As DNA, the CDR3 is TGTGCCAGCGGAGCCGCATCTGGGGCCAACGTCCTGACTTTC. As protein: CASGAASGANVLTF. Supplemented by reference TRBV14 and TRBJ2-6, the full variable domain reads EAGVTQFPSHSVIEKGQTVTLRCDPISGHDNLYWYRRVMGKEIKFLLHFVKESKQDESGMPNNRFLAERTGGTYSTLKVQPAELEDSGVYFCASGAASGANVLTFGAGSRLTVL.

This chain joins TRBV6-6 and TRBJ2-2; D assignment may be TRBD1 or TRBD2 (6 bases each). V was cut by 10 bases and J by 12 bases, with 21 bases left in between. The CDR3 is made up of 13 amino acids. Germline assignment: CDR1 MNHNY and CDR2 SVGAGI (reference sequence). DNA for the CDR3: TGTGCCACCGTGGGACATGTCGGAGGGAAGCTGTTTTTT. Amino acid sequence: CATVGHVGGKLFF.

The chain carries TRBV6-6 and TRBJ2-5, with a weak D call TRBD1 (6 bases). With 4 bases removed from V and 3 bases from J, the gap between germline ends came to 9 bases. Germline CDR1 is MNHNY and CDR2 is SVGAGI (reference sequence). The CDR3 spans 13 residues. CDR3 in amino acids: CASSLTGKETQYF. The CDR3 DNA follows: TGTGCCAGCAGTTTAACAGGGAAAGAGACCCAGTACTTC.

V usage is TRBV5-1 and J usage is TRBJ2-5, with no clear D. CDR1 SGHRS and CDR2 YFSETQ come from the germline V gene. This CDR3 region has 13 residues. The V gene lost 0 bases and the J gene lost 3 bases, with 6 bases spanning the gap. CDR3 bases: TGCGCCAGCAGCTTGGGCAGCAAAGAGACCCAGTACTTC. It translates to CASSLGSKETQYF.

The chain joins TRBV6-5 to TRBJ2-6; D uncertain. Trimming removed 4 bases at V and 2 bases at J, with 3 bases between. Germline V lookup: CDR1 MNHEY, CDR2 SVGAGI. This CDR3 comprises 13 residues. The CDR3 is CASSSTGANVLTF. The DNA for the CDR3 is TGTGCCAGCAGTTCAACTGGGGCCAACGTCCTGACTTTC.

CDR3 residues: CASIQDRIGETQYF. DNA for the CDR3: TGTGCCAGCATTCAGGACCGAATCGGAGAGACCCAGTACTTC. V gene TRBV6-1 combines with J gene TRBJ2-5; no definite D call. Trimming removed 7 bases from V and 4 bases from J, with 16 bases in between. Germline values: CDR1 MNHNS, CDR2 SASEGT. The CDR3 has 14 residues.

DNA of the CDR3: TGCAGCGTTACAGGGAGCGAGACCCAGTACTTC. Protein product: CSVTGSETQYF. The J gene is TRBJ2-5, the V gene TRBV29-1, with a possible D match to TRBD1 (6 bases). The germline gives CDR1 SQVTM, CDR2 ANQGSEA. Trimming stripped 5 bases from V and 5 bases from J, with 9 bases between. The CDR3 spans 11 residues.

The chain couples TRBV7-3 to TRBJ1-5, with a weak D call TRBD1 (5 bases). Trimming shortened V by 0 bases and J by 7 bases, and 10 bases separated the two germline ends. CDR1 and CDR2 (germline): SGHTA, FQGTGA. This CDR3 comprises 14 residues. In DNA, the CDR3 is TGTGCCAGCAGCTTAACGGGCCGGGGCCAGCCCCAGCATTTT. Amino acids: CASSLTGRGQPQHF.

This chain joins TRBV7-3 and TRBJ2-1; D possibly uses TRBD1 or TRBD2 (5 bases each). Trimming took off 5 bases at V and 6 bases at J, with 14 bases between the two ends. The CDR3 has 14 residues. Germline values: CDR1 SGHTA, CDR2 FQGTGA. CDR3 residues: CASSRSRDLNEQFF. CDR3 sequence (DNA): TGTGCCAGCAGCCGAAGCCGGGACCTCAATGAGCAGTTCTTC.

This sequence joins TRBV28 and TRBJ1-3, with D possibly being TRBD1 (6 bases). The germline V and J ends were trimmed by 3 bases and 4 bases, with 16 bases remaining between them. Looked up from germline, CDR1 is MDHEN and CDR2 is SYDVKM. The CDR3 extends over 16 amino acids. This chain's CDR3 is CASSFVKAQGGNTIYF. In nucleotides, the CDR3 is TGTGCCAGCAGTTTCGTAAAAGCACAGGGAGGAAACACCATATATTTT.